This entry lists 29 T cell receptor beta chains sequenced from one sample in a study of cytomegalovirus exposure and HLA in healthy donors. The PCR had 60 Vbeta and 13 Jbeta primers. The repertoire was sequenced with immunoSEQ multiplex PCR; TCRdb's copy has only in-frame clones and lacks some. This sample has around 94,000 clones; roughly 78% occur once, and the top ten carry around 4.3%. The material sequenced was PBMCs. These receptors were collected from a middle-aged woman in good health and CMV-seropositive.

V is TRBV5-1 and J is TRBJ2-4, with 7 positions matching TRBD1. V dropped 2 bases and J dropped 8; count of bases not matched to a gene: 16. This CDR3 contains 17 residues. From germline, CDR1 is SGHRS and CDR2 YFSETQ. The CDR3 is CASSLPGQSAALDIQYF. The DNA of the CDR3 is TGCGCCAGCAGCTTACCGGGACAGTCAGCGGCTTTGGACATTCAGTACTTC. Full variable domain (rest looked up from reference TRBV5-1 and TRBJ2-4): KAGVTQTPRYLIKTRGQQVTLSCSPISGHRSVSWYQQTPGQGLQFLFEYFSETQRNKGNFPGRFSGRQFSNSRSEMNVSTLELGDSALYLCASSLPGQSAALDIQYFGAGTRLSVL.

Ten or more counts support this clone. The chain links TRBV5-1 to TRBJ2-2; D remains unclear. The CDR3 length is 14 residues. Germline V gene sequence: CDR1 SGHRS, CDR2 YFSETQ. Trimming shortened V by 0 bases and J by 4 bases, and 7 bases separated the two germline ends. CDR3 amino acids: CASSLDRVTGELFF. The CDR3 DNA follows: TGCGCCAGCAGCTTGGATCGGGTCACCGGGGAGCTGTTTTTT.

The table lists this clone with a count of one. This sequence joins TRBV6-5 and TRBJ2-1; TRBD1 is a possible D gene (5 bases). The V gene's germline CDR1 is MNHEY and CDR2 SVGAGI. V lost 5 bases, J lost 2 bases, and 13 bases lay in between. This CDR3 has 15 amino acids. The CDR3 region is CASSTPRGPYNEQFF. DNA for the CDR3: TGTGCCAGCAGTACCCCAAGGGGCCCCTACAATGAGCAGTTCTTC.

The V and J genes are TRBV7-2 and TRBJ2-4; 11 bases align to TRBD2. With 5 bases clipped from V and 9 bases from J, the junction kept 12 bases outside the gene matches. The CDR3 consists of 16 residues. CDR1 is SGHTA and CDR2 is FQGNSA in the germline V gene. The CDR3 coding sequence is TGTGCCAGCAGCAAACCACGTAGCGGGAGGGCCGCCATTCAGTACTTC. Protein: CASSKPRSGRAAIQYF. Variable domain in full (rest from reference TRBV7-2 and TRBJ2-4): GAGVSQSPSNKVTEKGKDVELRCDPISGHTALYWYRQSLGQGLEFLIYFQGNSAPDKSGLPSDRFSAERTGGSVSTLTIQRTQQEDSAVYLCASSKPRSGRAAIQYFGAGTRLSVL.

The count of this clone is one. The chain carries TRBV9 and TRBJ2-3, with a weak D call TRBD2 (6 bases). The CDR3 extends over 12 amino acids. The germline V and J ends were trimmed by 4 bases and 13 bases, with 16 bases remaining between them. Germline CDR1 and CDR2: SGDLS and YYNGEE. CDR3 region: CASSHRGGSEYF. Written as DNA, the CDR3 is TGTGCCAGCAGCCACCGTGGGGGGTCAGAGTATTTT.

The V call is TRBV27, the J call TRBJ2-3, with 7 bases that match TRBD2. CDR1 is MNHEY, CDR2 SMNVEV, per germline (reference sequence). The CDR3 has 15 amino acids. V was pared by 4 bases and J by 5 bases, with 9 bases of the junction left unmatched. The CDR3, as DNA: TGTGCCAGCAGTTGGGGCGGGAGCCTCGGAGATACGCAGTATTTT. Translating gives CASSWGGSLGDTQYF.

The chain has TRBV19 and TRBJ1-2, with a weak D call TRBD1 (6 bases). V lost 4 bases, J lost 5 bases, and 17 bases lay in between. The CDR3 runs to 15 residues. CDR1 is LNHDA and CDR2 is SQIVND in the germline V gene (reference sequence). In DNA, the CDR3 is TGTGCCAGTAGTACTAACAGGGCAGAGGGTTATGGCTACACCTTC. Amino acid sequence: CASSTNRAEGYGYTF.

The V and J genes are TRBV11-2 and TRBJ2-7, with D maybe TRBD2 (6 bases). Trimming stripped 3 bases from V and 7 bases from J, with 13 bases between. The CDR3 is made up of 13 amino acids. CDR1 and CDR2 from the germline V gene are SGHAT and FQNNGV. The CDR3 here is CASSLLSGVEQYF. In DNA, the CDR3 is TGTGCCAGCAGCTTGTTATCGGGAGTTGAGCAGTACTTC.

The rearrangement uses TRBV7-9 and TRBJ2-1; TRBD2 agrees at 11 bases. From germline, CDR1 is SEHNR and CDR2 FQNEAQ (reference sequence). V lost 8 bases and J lost 0; bases outside the gene matches: 12. This CDR3 is 18 amino acids long. The CDR3, as DNA: TGTGCCAGCGCCCTGGGACTAGCGGCCTCGAACTCCTACAATGAGCAGTTCTTC. This codes for CASALGLAASNSYNEQFF.

This rearrangement joins TRBV2 to TRBJ1-1; tentatively, D is TRBD1 (5 bases). The CDR3 runs 14 residues. V was clipped by 10 bases and J by 4 bases, with 19 bases between them. Germline CDR1 SNHLY, CDR2 FYNNEI. This CDR3 is CATGLGAGGTEAFF. In DNA, the CDR3 is TGTGCCACAGGGCTAGGGGCCGGGGGCACTGAAGCTTTCTTT.

V and J are TRBV5-6 and TRBJ1-1, with a weak D call TRBD1 (5 bases). The CDR3 is 15 residues long. V lost 4 bases to trimming and J lost 4 bases, with 17 bases between them. Germline V gene data show CDR1 as SGHDT and CDR2 as YYEEEE. The CDR3 bases are TGTGCCAGCAGCGGCATTTTTCAGGGAGGCACTGAAGCTTTCTTT. As protein: CASSGIFQGGTEAFF.

This clone showed up just once. A read error may produce the germline difference seen at one junction end. The chain joins TRBV7-8 to TRBJ1-2; D possibly corresponds to TRBD1 (6 bases). Germline values: CDR1 SGHVS, CDR2 FQNEAQ. This CDR3 is 14 amino acids long. CDR3 protein: CASSKPTGFYGYPF. CDR3 DNA sequence: TGTGCCAGCAGCAAACCAACAGGGTTCTATGGCTACCCCTTC.

The chain employs TRBV30 and TRBJ2-7; no reliable D call. CDR3 length: 14 amino acids. The germline gives CDR1 GTSNPN, CDR2 SVGIG (reference sequence). Trimming took 2 bases from V and 2 from J, leaving 13 bases between them. Here the CDR3 reads CAWSSSASPYEQYF. The CDR3 bases are TGTGCCTGGAGTTCGTCCGCCAGTCCCTACGAGCAGTACTTC.

This sequence joins TRBV5-4 and TRBJ2-1; possible D gene TRBD1, 5 bases. Trimming left V 1 base short and J 7 bases short, with 12 bases between. From germline, CDR1 is SGHNT and CDR2 YYREEE (reference sequence). The CDR3 has 14 residues. CDR3 DNA: TGTGCCAGCAGCTTGTCTCAGGGAAGGAATGAGCAGTTCTTC. Its protein product is CASSLSQGRNEQFF.

The chain recombines TRBV7-3 with TRBJ2-3; TRBD2 matches at 11 bases. Germline loops: CDR1 SGHTA, CDR2 FQGTGA. V shed 4 bases and J 1 base; nucleotides not matched to a gene: 1. The CDR3 totals 15 residues. The CDR3 loop reads CASSSLAGGTDTQYF. CDR3 in DNA: TGTGCCAGCAGCTCACTAGCGGGAGGCACAGATACGCAGTATTTT.

This sequence joins TRBV28 and TRBJ2-7, with 11 nucleotides matching TRBD2. The CDR3 has 17 residues. After removal of 3 bases from V and 4 bases from J, the junction contained 11 bases not matched to a gene. Germline V CDR1 and CDR2: MDHEN, SYDVKM. The CDR3 DNA follows: TGTGCCAGCAGTTTCGGACTAGCGGGCACAGACGAATACGAGCAGTACTTC. Its protein product is CASSFGLAGTDEYEQYF.

This clone was detected only a few times. This rearrangement joins TRBV6-1 to TRBJ2-5, with 9 bases lining up with TRBD1. The end of the DNA is better explained by TRBJ2-7, so the J call may be wrong. This CDR3 region has 14 residues. Germline loops: CDR1 MNHNS, CDR2 SASEGT. The CDR3 DNA reads as TGTGCCAGCAGTGGCAGGACAGGGGTCGACGAGCAGTACTTC. Translation: CASSGRTGVDEQYF.

The V call is TRBV30, the J call TRBJ1-5; D is unclear. This CDR3 has 13 amino acids. From germline, CDR1 is GTSNPN and CDR2 SVGIG (reference sequence). V was shortened by 3 bases and J by 0 bases, with 6 bases between the two germline ends. The CDR3 here is CAWSGHSNQPQHF. The CDR3 coding sequence is TGTGCCTGGAGCGGTCATAGCAATCAGCCCCAGCATTTT. Complete variable domain (other parts from reference TRBV30 and TRBJ1-5): SQTIHQWPATLVQPVGSPLSLECTVEGTSNPNLYWYRQAAGRGLQLLFYSVGIGQISSEVPQNLSASRPQDRQFILSSKKLLLSDSGFYLCAWSGHSNQPQHFGDGTRLSIL.

The V call is TRBV29-1, the J call TRBJ1-2; no clear D. The CDR3 covers 12 residues. Deletions cut 7 bases from V and 2 bases from J, with 11 bases between. Per germline, CDR1 SQVTM and CDR2 ANQGSEA. Here the CDR3 reads CSAGTRNYGYTF. Here the CDR3 DNA reads TGCAGCGCCGGTACCCGGAACTATGGCTACACCTTC.

The V call is TRBV2, the J call TRBJ2-7, with a tentative D call TRBD1 (6 bases). Germline values: CDR1 SNHLY, CDR2 FYNNEI. Trimming left V 6 bases short and J 0 bases short, with 9 bases between. The CDR3 has 13 amino acids. CDR3 nucleotide sequence: TGTGCCAGCAGCCGACAGGACTCCTACGAGCAGTACTTC. It is translated as CASSRQDSYEQYF.

The chain couples TRBV29-1 to TRBJ2-2; 11 bases fit TRBD2. CDR3 length equals 14 residues. CDR1 and CDR2 (germline): SQVTM, ANQGSEA. Unmatched junction bases numbered 4, after V lost 7 bases and J lost 3 bases. Written as DNA, the CDR3 is TGCAGCGCGACGGGACTAGCGGACACCGGGGAGCTGTTTTTT. Amino acid sequence: CSATGLADTGELFF.

As regards this clone: A read error may produce the germline difference seen at one junction end. V and J are TRBV6-1 and TRBJ2-6; weak D call: TRBD2 (5 bases). Germline V CDR1 and CDR2: MNHNS, SASEGT. The CDR3 extends over 19 amino acids. The CDR3 loop reads CANSEARAGRYSGANVLTF. CDR3 sequence (DNA): TGTGCCAACAGTGAAGCGAGGGCAGGCCGATATTCTGGGGCCAACGTCCTGACTTTC.

This clone was observed once. The V gene is TRBV6-1, the J gene TRBJ2-7, with a tentative D call TRBD2 (6 bases). This CDR3 is built from 15 residues. Germline V lookup: CDR1 MNHNS, CDR2 SASEGT. V lost 7 bases to trimming and J lost 0 bases, with 16 bases between them. This CDR3 is CASTSGGTSSYEQYF. As DNA, the CDR3 is TGTGCCAGCACTTCGGGCGGGACCAGCTCCTACGAGCAGTACTTC.

Here the CDR3 reads CASSLQGMNTEAFF. The CDR3, as DNA: TGTGCCAGCAGTTTACAGGGCATGAACACTGAAGCTTTCTTT. The chain is built from TRBV28 and TRBJ1-1; TRBD1 is a possible D gene (5 bases). The ends were cut back, 2 bases at V and 0 bases at J, with 7 bases in the middle. CDR3 length equals 14 residues. The germline V gene has CDR1 MDHEN and CDR2 SYDVKM.

This chain links TRBV7-2 with TRBJ1-1; D unresolved. Germline CDR1 is SGHTA and CDR2 is FQGNSA. The CDR3 consists of 13 residues. Deletions cut 7 bases from V and 6 bases from J, with 15 bases between. CDR3 residues: CASIQPEMSEAFF. For the CDR3, the DNA is TGTGCCAGCATCCAACCGGAGATGTCTGAAGCTTTCTTT.

V gene TRBV7-8 combines with J gene TRBJ2-7; D is possibly TRBD2 (5 bases). This CDR3 contains 16 residues. With 2 bases removed from V and 5 bases from J, the gap between germline ends came to 19 bases. Looked up from germline, CDR1 is SGHVS and CDR2 is FQNEAQ. The CDR3 spells CASSLWSSFGFDEQYF. In nucleotides, the CDR3 is TGTGCCAGCAGCTTATGGTCTAGCTTCGGTTTTGACGAGCAGTACTTC.

The chain has TRBV9 and TRBJ1-2, with D maybe TRBD1 (5 bases). The V end was cut by 0 bases, the J end by 3 bases, with 9 bases between. Germline CDR1 is SGDLS and CDR2 is YYNGEE. The CDR3 has 14 amino acids. The CDR3 nucleotides read TGTGCCAGCAGCGTAGATGCAGGGCACTATGGCTACACCTTC. This gives the protein CASSVDAGHYGYTF.

This clone was seen once. The chain joins TRBV7-2 to TRBJ1-2; TRBD1 aligns across 7 bases. The CDR3 runs 15 residues. After removal of 5 bases from V and 7 bases from J, the junction contained 13 bases not matched to a gene. Germline V CDR1 and CDR2: SGHTA, FQGNSA. CDR3 residues: CASSPGLGGAGGYTF. The DNA of the CDR3 is TGTGCCAGCAGCCCCGGCTTAGGGGGCGCTGGTGGCTACACCTTC.

The chain has TRBV9 and TRBJ1-6; D is undetermined. V was cut by 2 bases and J by 8 bases, with 11 bases left in between. In germline, CDR1 is SGDLS, CDR2 YYNGEE. This CDR3 comprises 14 residues. CDR3 amino acids: CASSVLAVDSPLHF. CDR3 in DNA: TGTGCCAGCAGCGTCTTGGCAGTGGATTCACCCCTCCACTTT. Using reference TRBV9 and TRBJ1-6 for the parts outside the CDR3, the full variable domain is DSGVTQTPKHLITATGQRVTLRCSPRSGDLSVYWYQQSLDQGLQFLIQYYNGEERAKGNILERFSAQQFPDLHSELNLSSLELGDSALYFCASSVLAVDSPLHFGNGTRLTVT.